One sample yielded the 22 T cell receptor beta chains listed below, sequenced in a study of neoadjuvant anti-PD-1 for oral cavity cancer. Time point given: after neoadjuvant nivolumab, at surgical resection. Using immunoSEQ multiplex PCR, the repertoire was profiled, and TCRdb retains in-frame clones only, with some absent. Of some 15,000 clones listed, more than 75% were seen once; the top ten hold under 2.5%. The material sequenced was PBMCs, taken after nivolumab (anti-PD-1) treatment. These receptor sequences come from a person aged 35-79 years with oral cavity squamous cell carcinoma.

The V and J genes are TRBV27 and TRBJ2-7; TRBD2 aligns across 8 bases. Per germline, CDR1 MNHEY and CDR2 SMNVEV (reference sequence). Germline trimming cut 5 bases from V and 5 bases from J; bases unmatched to any gene: 14. CDR3 size: 16 residues. This CDR3 reads CASSPPPRAGVHEQYF. The CDR3 bases are TGTGCCAGCAGTCCCCCTCCTCGAGCGGGAGTGCACGAGCAGTACTTC.

The chain employs TRBV2 and TRBJ1-2; D may be TRBD1 (6 bases). This CDR3 region has 15 residues. V was shortened by 2 bases and J by 3 bases, with 13 bases between the two germline ends. Germline V gene lookup returns CDR1 SNHLY and CDR2 FYNNEI. Here the CDR3 reads CASSESRTAHYGYTF. As DNA, the CDR3 is TGTGCCAGCAGTGAATCCCGGACAGCACACTATGGCTACACCTTC. Using reference TRBV2 and TRBJ1-2 for the parts outside the CDR3, the full variable domain is EPEVTQTPSHQVTQMGQEVILRCVPISNHLYFYWYRQILGQKVEFLVSFYNNEISEKSEIFDDQFSVERPDGSNFTLKIRSTKLEDSAMYFCASSESRTAHYGYTFGSGTRLTVV.

The chain combines TRBV2 with TRBJ1-6, with D perhaps matching TRBD1 (6 bases). From germline, CDR1 is SNHLY and CDR2 FYNNEI. The CDR3 is 16 amino acids. Trimming pared 7 bases from V and 5 bases from J, leaving 18 bases between. The CDR3: CASTADSLTHNSPLHF. CDR3 DNA: TGTGCCAGCACCGCGGACAGCCTCACACATAATTCACCCCTCCACTTT.

CDR3 protein: CATSREAALGNEQFF. In DNA, the CDR3 is TGTGCCACCAGCAGAGAGGCGGCCCTCGGGAATGAGCAGTTCTTC. The J gene is TRBJ2-1, the V gene TRBV15; D uncertain. The CDR3 runs to 15 residues. Trimming stripped 0 bases from V and 7 bases from J, with 13 bases between. CDR1 LNHNV and CDR2 YYDKDF come from the germline V gene (reference sequence).

The chain has TRBV14 and TRBJ2-1; D gene ambiguous. V lost 4 bases, J lost 0 bases, and 13 bases lay in between. CDR3 size: 16 residues. Germline V gives CDR1 SGHDN, CDR2 FVKESK. CDR3 region: CASSLTVGASYNEQFF. CDR3 nucleotides: TGTGCCAGCAGCCTAACGGTGGGTGCCTCCTACAATGAGCAGTTCTTC. Together with reference TRBV14 and TRBJ2-1, the CDR3 gives the full variable domain: EAGVTQFPSHSVIEKGQTVTLRCDPISGHDNLYWYRRVMGKEIKFLLHFVKESKQDESGMPNNRFLAERTGGTYSTLKVQPAELEDSGVYFCASSLTVGASYNEQFFGPGTRLTVL.

J is TRBJ1-3 and V is TRBV7-8, with D unclear. CDR3 length: 15 residues. Germline CDR1 is SGHVS and CDR2 is FQNEAQ. V gave up 5 bases and J gave up 0 bases, with 11 bases separating them. The CDR3 nucleotides are TGTGCCAGCAGCCAAAGGCTCTCCTCTGGAAACACCATATATTTT. The encoded protein is CASSQRLSSGNTIYF.

The chain carries TRBV15 and TRBJ1-5; D gene uncertain. The CDR3 length is 15 residues. Trimming pared 0 bases from V and 4 bases from J, leaving 10 bases between. Germline CDR1 reads LNHNV; CDR2 reads YYDKDF (reference sequence). The CDR3 sequence: CATSRDLRGNQPQHF. For the CDR3, the DNA is TGTGCCACCAGCAGAGATCTTCGGGGTAATCAGCCCCAGCATTTT.

The genes are TRBV6-5 and TRBJ1-2; 8 bases match TRBD1. The CDR3 totals 14 residues. Germline CDR1 is MNHEY and CDR2 is SVGAGI. Trimming took 7 bases from V and 6 from J; bases not matched to a gene: 10. The CDR3 spells CASTFGQGLDGYTF. The CDR3 DNA follows: TGTGCCAGCACTTTCGGACAGGGCCTTGATGGCTACACCTTC.

In DNA form, the CDR3 reads TGTGCCAGCTCATTACGCGAGGGCGAGCCCCAGCATTTT. Translated, it gives CASSLREGEPQHF. The chain is built from TRBV5-5 and TRBJ1-5, with no clear D. Trimming pared 7 bases from V and 8 bases from J, leaving 16 bases between. Per germline, CDR1 SGHKS and CDR2 YYEKEE (reference sequence). The CDR3 consists of 13 residues.

This clone was detected once. The CDR3 sequence: CASRGRRDFSYEQYF. The CDR3 DNA sequence: TGTGCCAGCAGGGGGAGGCGGGACTTCTCCTACGAGCAGTACTTC. This sequence joins TRBV7-9 and TRBJ2-7; possible D gene TRBD2, 6 bases. Germline CDR1 reads SEHNR; CDR2 reads FQNEAQ (reference sequence). There are 15 residues in the CDR3. The ends were cut back, 6 bases at V and 0 bases at J, with 15 bases in the middle.

The chain combines TRBV28 with TRBJ2-2; D gene ambiguous. Germline assignment: CDR1 MDHEN and CDR2 SYDVKM. CDR3 size: 11 residues. V was trimmed by 5 bases and J by 8 bases, leaving 6 bases between them. CDR3 nucleotide sequence: TGTGCCAGCAGTAGTTATGGGGAGCTGTTTTTT. As protein: CASSSYGELFF.

This chain links TRBV6-1 with TRBJ2-1; D is possibly TRBD2 (5 bases). Looked up from germline, CDR1 is MNHNS and CDR2 is SASEGT. V lost 7 bases to trimming and J lost 4 bases, with 14 bases between them. The CDR3 totals 14 residues. The DNA for the CDR3 is TGTGCCAGCACCCGAGGGCCCGGGTACAATGAGCAGTTCTTC. It translates to CASTRGPGYNEQFF.

This clone appeared a single time. J is TRBJ1-2 and V is TRBV5-6; TRBD1 might be the D (6 bases). With 3 bases removed from V and 8 bases from J, the gap between germline ends came to 17 bases. The CDR3 consists of 14 residues. Germline-derived CDR1 and CDR2 are SGHDT and YYEEEE. The CDR3 coding sequence is TGTGCCAGCAGCTGGGGGGCCCTAAAAGTAGGCTACACCTTC. Amino acid sequence: CASSWGALKVGYTF.

V usage is TRBV5-1 and J usage is TRBJ1-1; the D is unclear. Germline values: CDR1 SGHRS, CDR2 YFSETQ. This CDR3 has 14 amino acids. The germline V and J ends were trimmed by 0 bases and 11 bases, with 17 bases remaining between them. CDR3 sequence: CASSLASGKNDAFF. The CDR3 nucleotides read TGCGCCAGCAGCTTGGCCTCTGGCAAGAACGACGCTTTCTTT. Full variable domain (remainder filled in from reference TRBV5-1 and TRBJ1-1): KAGVTQTPRYLIKTRGQQVTLSCSPISGHRSVSWYQQTPGQGLQFLFEYFSETQRNKGNFPGRFSGRQFSNSRSEMNVSTLELGDSALYLCASSLASGKNDAFFGQGTRLTVV.

This clone showed up just once. The CDR3 DNA sequence: TGTGCTAGTGGTTTGGTTAACCTCGAGGCAGCCAATCAGCCCCAGCATTTT. This codes for CASGLVNLEAANQPQHF. This sequence joins TRBV12-5 and TRBJ1-5; no firm D call. The V end lost 0 bases, the J end lost 3 bases, and 15 bases lay between the germline ends. The length of the CDR3 is 17 residues. The germline CDR1 and CDR2 sequences are LGHNT and FRNRAP.

This clone has a handful of counts. The chain carries TRBV30 and TRBJ1-5; perhaps TRBD1 as D (5 bases). The CDR3 consists of 14 residues. Trimming cost V 1 base and J 3 bases, with 10 bases left between them. In germline, CDR1 is GTSNPN, CDR2 SVGIG (reference sequence). CDR3 amino acids: CAWSDDRPNQPQHF. CDR3 nucleotides: TGTGCCTGGAGTGATGACAGACCCAATCAGCCCCAGCATTTT.

The chain carries TRBV5-1 and TRBJ1-2, with TRBD1 identical over 7 bases. With V trimmed by 4 bases and J by 8 bases, 23 bases remained unmatched. CDR1 SGHRS and CDR2 YFSETQ come from the germline V gene. The CDR3 totals 18 residues. The CDR3 is CASSPSTGRLFLSMGYTF. The DNA for the CDR3 is TGCGCCAGCAGCCCGTCGACAGGGCGACTATTTCTTTCTATGGGCTACACCTTC. Full variable domain (remainder filled in from reference TRBV5-1 and TRBJ1-2): KAGVTQTPRYLIKTRGQQVTLSCSPISGHRSVSWYQQTPGQGLQFLFEYFSETQRNKGNFPGRFSGRQFSNSRSEMNVSTLELGDSALYLCASSPSTGRLFLSMGYTFGSGTRLTVV.

This clone was counted between two and nine times. The chain is built from TRBV15 and TRBJ1-1; no clear D gene. Germline V gene lookup returns CDR1 LNHNV and CDR2 YYDKDF (reference sequence). CDR3 length equals 14 residues. The ends were cut back, 0 bases at V and 5 bases at J, with 10 bases in the middle. The CDR3 DNA sequence: TGTGCCACCAGCAGAGATCTCGTGGTGACTGAAGCTTTCTTT. It translates to CATSRDLVVTEAFF.

This clone was picked up a small number of times. The chain has TRBV18 and TRBJ1-2; TRBD1 might be the D (5 bases). V dropped 3 bases and J dropped 3 bases, with 11 bases sitting between them. The CDR3 has 14 amino acids. Germline CDR1 and CDR2: KGHSH and LQKENI. CDR3 region: CASSPNRDHYGYTF. DNA of the CDR3: TGTGCCAGCTCACCGAACCGGGACCACTATGGCTACACCTTC. Variable domain in full (rest from reference TRBV18 and TRBJ1-2): NAGVMQNPRHLVRRRGQEARLRCSPMKGHSHVYWYRQLPEEGLKFMVYLQKENIIDESGMPKERFSAEFPKEGPSILRIQQVVRGDSAAYFCASSPNRDHYGYTFGSGTRLTVV.

The gene calls are TRBV6-1 and TRBJ1-1, with 7 bases lining up with TRBD1. The ends lost 5 bases at V and 7 bases at J; junction bases unmatched: 4. The germline CDR1 and CDR2 sequences are MNHNS and SASEGT. The CDR3 runs 12 residues. CDR3 DNA sequence: TGTGCCAGCAGTAAGGGACAGAGTGAAGCTTTCTTT. Residues: CASSKGQSEAFF.

The chain joins TRBV5-4 to TRBJ1-1, with D possibly matching TRBD1 (6 bases). CDR1 is SGHNT, CDR2 YYREEE, per germline (reference sequence). V lost 1 base to trimming and J lost 5 bases, with 15 bases between them. The CDR3 spans 15 residues. CDR3 in amino acids: CASSLQGPRGTEAFF. The CDR3 DNA follows: TGTGCCAGCAGCTTGCAGGGGCCGCGGGGAACTGAAGCTTTCTTT.

This chain uses TRBV10-1 with TRBJ2-3; D is undetermined. Germline CDR1 is WNHNN and CDR2 is SYGVQD (reference sequence). The CDR3 loop spans 15 amino acids. V gave up 1 base and J gave up 5 bases, with 13 bases separating them. CDR3 bases: TGCGCCAGCAGTGAGTTTGCGGCCCGGGTAGATACGCAGTATTTT. Translating it yields CASSEFAARVDTQYF.